A selection of T cell receptor beta chains follows, all from one sample in a study of cytomegalovirus exposure and HLA in healthy donors. Profiled with immunoSEQ multiplex PCR; TCRdb holds only in-frame clones, not every one. Of about 160,000 clones listed, roughly 85% were seen once; the top ten hold approximately 2.3%. The sequenced sample was PBMCs. These receptors all come from a man in his forties in good health and CMV-seronegative. Each CDR3 is given with its conserved first and last residue. D genes are given only for firm matches. The size field is filled for only some rows; it gives once, few, many or a size class.

>TRBD2|TRBV7-7|.|TRBJ2-1
TGTGCTAGCAGCTCTCTAGCGGGCCCATACAATGAGCAGTTCTTC
CASSSLAGPYNEQFF
>TRBD1|TRBV5-6|.|TRBJ1-2
TGTGCCAGCAGCTTTAGGGCCGGACAGGGGGTAGAAGGCTACACCTTC
CASSFRAGQGVEGYTF
>.|TRBV5-1|.|TRBJ1-3
TGCGCCAGCAGCACGGGGGGGAGCCTCTCTGGAAACACCATATATTTT
CASSTGGSLSGNTIYF
>TRBD2|TRBV5-1|.|TRBJ2-3
TGCGCCAGCGGCCGGACTAGCGGATCCACAGATGCGCAGTATTTT
CASGRTSGSTDAQYF
>.|TRBV28|.|TRBJ1-2
TGTGCCAGCAGTAGGGGCCTCTATGGCTACACCTTC
CASSRGLYGYTF
>TRBD2|TRBV28|.|TRBJ2-7
TGTGCCAGCAGGGAGGGAGGCGGTAGCGGGAGACACGAGCAGTACTTC
CASREGGGSGRHEQYF
>.|TRBV29-1|.|TRBJ2-1
TGCAGCGTCCCCGAACCTGGGCCGGGGGGCTGGCACTACAATGAGCAGTTCTTC
CSVPEPGPGGWHYNEQFF
>.|TRBV1|once|TRBJ2-7
TGCACCAGCAGCCAAGCAGGGACAGAATTTTACGAGCAGTACTTC
CTSSQAGTEFYEQYF
>TRBD2|TRBV27|.|TRBJ2-5
TGTGCCAGCAGTTTGCTAGCGGGCCTCCGAGAGACCCAGTACTTC
CASSLLAGLRETQYF
>TRBD2|TRBV5-6|.|TRBJ2-5
TGTGCCAGCAGCTTCGGACTAGCGGGAGGGCCGGGGCAAGAGACCCAGTACTTC
CASSFGLAGGPGQETQYF
>TRBD2|TRBV6-5|.|TRBJ2-2
TGTGCCACAACTAGACTAGCGGGAGGCGCCGGGGAGCTGTTTTTT
CATTRLAGGAGELFF
>.|TRBV5-1|few|TRBJ2-7
TGCGCCAGCAGTGGGATGCAGGGCCGCGAGCAGTACTTC
CASSGMQGREQYF
>TRBD2|TRBV6-1|few|TRBJ2-7
TGTGCCAGCAGTGTTAGCGGGAGCTTTACTTACGAGCAGTACTTC
CASSVSGSFTYEQYF
>TRBD2|TRBV27|.|TRBJ2-1
TGTGCCAGCAGGAGACTAGCGGGAGTGGTCAATGAGCAGTTCTTC
CASRRLAGVVNEQFF
>.|TRBV19|.|TRBJ2-2
TGTGCCAGTAGTATCATAGTTTCTGGGGAGCTGTTTTTT
CASSIIVSGELFF
>.|TRBV6-5|.|TRBJ2-7
TGTGCCAGCAGTTGGGAGCCAGGATACGAGCAGTACTTC
CASSWEPGYEQYF
>TRBD2|TRBV5-1|.|TRBJ2-7
TGCGCCAGCAGCACGCAGGGAGGGCCCTACGAGCAGTACTTC
CASSTQGGPYEQYF
>.|TRBV5-8|.|TRBJ2-1
TGTGCCAGCAGCTCCAACCGGCAGGGAATCAATGAGCAGTTCTTC
CASSSNRQGINEQFF
>TRBD1|TRBV6-5|few|TRBJ1-1
TGTGCCAGTAGGACAGGGTTGGTTGAAGCTTTCTTT
CASRTGLVEAFF
>.|TRBV18|.|TRBJ2-3
TGTGCCAGCTCACCAGGTGTGGGCGCAGATACGCAGTATTTT
CASSPGVGADTQYF
>.|TRBV29-1|.|TRBJ1-5
TGCAGCGTTGTCGCTCGGGATGAACCTTATAGCAATCAGCCCCAGCATTTT
CSVVARDEPYSNQPQHF
>.|TRBV6-5|.|TRBJ1-5
TGTGCCAGCAGTTACGGAGGTCCCAATCAGCCCCAGCATTTT
CASSYGGPNQPQHF
>TRBD1|TRBV6-1|.|TRBJ1-5
TGTGCCAGCAGTGATGCCGGTACAGGGGGCCCCCAGCCCCAGCATTTT
CASSDAGTGGPQPQHF
>.|TRBV7-2|.|TRBJ1-5
TGTGCCTTGAGCGGGGGCCCCAATCAGCCCCAGCATTTT
CALSGGPNQPQHF
>.|TRBV11-3|.|TRBJ2-2
TGTGCCAGCAGCTTCAGGGTTGGCGGGGAGCTGTTTTTT
CASSFRVGGELFF
>TRBD1|TRBV11-3|.|TRBJ2-5
TGTGCCACCTCTACCACGAGACAGGGGGGTCGGGAGACCCAGTACTTC
CATSTTRQGGRETQYF
>.|TRBV19|.|TRBJ2-5
TGTGCCAGTACCCCCCGCAGGGCCCCTGTTGGCCAGTACTTC
CASTPRRAPVGQYF
>TRBD2|TRBV5-4|.|TRBJ2-1
TGTGCCAGCGGACTAGCGGGAAACAATGAGCAGTTCTTC
CASGLAGNNEQFF
>.|TRBV6-6|.|TRBJ2-7
TGTGCCAGCAGTATCCTAGAGGGTACCGAGCAGTACTTC
CASSILEGTEQYF
>TRBD2|TRBV15|.|TRBJ2-5
TGTGCCACCAGCGGGGGACTAGCGGGAAAAGAGACCCAGTACTTC
CATSGGLAGKETQYF
>.|TRBV28|.|TRBJ2-7
TGTGCCAGCACAGGATCCAGCTCCTACGAGCAGTACTTC
CASTGSSSYEQYF
>.|TRBV5-1|.|TRBJ2-7
TGCGCCAGCAGGCCTGAGGGACTCCCATCCGAGCAGTACTTC
CASRPEGLPSEQYF
>.|TRBV9|.|TRBJ2-2
TGTGCCAGCAGCGTAAGCTCGGGCACCGGGGAGCTGTTTTTT
CASSVSSGTGELFF
>.|TRBV6-1|.|TRBJ1-1
TGTGCCAGCAGTACGGACAGACCCGATCGTGGGGCTTTCTTT
CASSTDRPDRGAFF
>.|TRBV27|once|TRBJ1-1
TGTGCCAGCAGTGTCGCGGGAAAGAACACTGAAGCTTTCTTT
CASSVAGKNTEAFF
>.|TRBV7-2|.|TRBJ1-5
TGTGCCAGCAGCTTAGGGCCAGAAATCAATCAGCCCCAGCATTTT
CASSLGPEINQPQHF
>TRBD1|TRBV30|.|TRBJ1-4
TGTGCCTGGAGACAAGTATACAGGGGTGAAAAACTGTTTTTT
CAWRQVYRGEKLFF
>.|TRBV7-8|.|TRBJ2-7
TGTGCCAGCAGCGGCAGGTTTTCCTACGAGCAGTACTTC
CASSGRFSYEQYF
>TRBD1|TRBV10-3|.|TRBJ1-2
TGTGCCAGAGGGGGCGGATCCTATGGCTACACCTTC
CARGGGSYGYTF
>.|TRBV29-1|.|TRBJ1-2
TGCAGCGTGGATGGGGCCAACTATGGCTACACCTTC
CSVDGANYGYTF
>.|TRBV5-8|.|TRBJ1-5
TGTGCCAGCAGCTTGCGGCAGGCAGTGATGGGCAATCAGCCCCAGCATTTT
CASSLRQAVMGNQPQHF
>TRBD2|TRBV28|.|TRBJ2-7
TGTGCCAGCAGCACCCGGGGACTAGGGGGCTACGAGCAGTACTTC
CASSTRGLGGYEQYF
>TRBD2|TRBV2|.|TRBJ2-1
TGTGCCACCCCGGGACTAGCGACCAATGAGCAGTTCTTC
CATPGLATNEQFF
>TRBD2|TRBV6-1|.|TRBJ2-1
TGTGCCAGCACTGCTAGCGGGATTAATGAGCAGTTCTTC
CASTASGINEQFF
>TRBD1|TRBV23-1|.|TRBJ1-2
TGCGCCAGCAGTCAGACAGGGAACTATGGCTACACCTTC
CASSQTGNYGYTF
>TRBD2|TRBV10-3|.|TRBJ2-5
TGTGCCAGCGCCGGAGCGGGGGAGGCCCAGTACTTC
CASAGAGEAQYF
>.|TRBV5-6|.|TRBJ1-2
TGTGCCAGCAGCCCGCGCCGCCCGCCCACCAGGGGTGGCTACACCTTC
CASSPRRPPTRGGYTF
>TRBD2|TRBV6-1|few|TRBJ2-7
TGTGCCATGTCTAGCGGGAGCTCCTACGAGCAGTACTTC
CAMSSGSSYEQYF
>TRBD1|TRBV5-1|.|TRBJ2-5
TGCGCCAGCAGCTTGGTAGGGACAGGGGGCCTTTTGTACCAAGAGACCCAGTACTTC
CASSLVGTGGLLYQETQYF
>TRBD1|TRBV2|few|TRBJ2-3
TGTGCCAGCCGTACGGGACAGGGTACAGATACGCAGTATTTT
CASRTGQGTDTQYF
>.|TRBV9|.|TRBJ2-1
TGTGCCAGCAGCGTGAGTGCGGGCTTAATCCTGAATGAGCAGTTCTTC
CASSVSAGLILNEQFF
>.|TRBV28|.|TRBJ1-1
TGTGCCAGCAGTCCGATTGACAGGTCCCTCCACACTGAAGCTTTCTTT
CASSPIDRSLHTEAFF
>.|TRBV4-1|few|TRBJ1-4
TGCGCCAGCAGCCAAGAAAGTACAGGGTCTGAAAAACTGTTTTTT
CASSQESTGSEKLFF
>.|TRBV25-1|few|TRBJ2-3
TGTGCCAGCAGGGCAGGACTTAGCACAGATACGCAGTATTTT
CASRAGLSTDTQYF